A selection of T cell receptor beta chains follows, all from one sample in a study of shared clonotypes between healthy human individuals. TCRdb keeps only in-frame clones here, not all; method: immunoSEQ multiplex PCR. The data hold under 350,000 clones, with around 87% observed a single time. Sequences were obtained from memory CD8+ T cells sorted from blood. Receptors were obtained from a man aged 18 to 30 in good health. The CDR3 runs from the conserved cysteine through the conserved F or W. A D gene is named only where the DNA matches it firmly. Some rows mark clone size as missing; the rest say once, few, many or name a class of expanded clone.

TRBJ2-1 TRBV27 NA NA CASSLYGGESYNEQFF TGTGCCAGCAGTTTATATGGTGGGGAATCCTACAATGAGCAGTTCTTC
TRBJ2-1 TRBV5-1 TRBD2 NA CASSLYGFGQGPGTSANEQFF TGCGCCAGCAGCTTGTACGGCTTTGGTCAGGGACCTGGGACTAGCGCAAATGAGCAGTTCTTC
TRBJ2-5 TRBV27 NA once CASSLIGSLVETQYF TGTGCCAGCAGTTTAATCGGGTCTCTGGTCGAGACCCAGTACTTC
TRBJ2-2 TRBV9 TRBD2 few CASSVELADTGELFF TGTGCCAGCAGCGTAGAGCTAGCGGACACCGGGGAGCTGTTTTTT
TRBJ1-1 TRBV11-2 NA NA CASSLDPENTEAFF TGTGCCAGCAGCTTAGATCCGGAGAACACTGAAGCTTTCTTT
TRBJ2-7 TRBV4-3 TRBD1 NA CASSQDRQGYYEQYF TGCGCCAGCAGCCAAGACCGACAGGGGTACTACGAGCAGTACTTC
TRBJ2-7 TRBV6-5 TRBD2 once CASSYSSGGYEQYF TGTGCCAGCAGTTACTCTTCGGGGGGCTACGAGCAGTACTTC
TRBJ1-6 TRBV4-1 NA NA CASSHLNSPLHF TGCGCCAGCAGCCATTTAAATTCACCCCTCCACTTT
TRBJ2-3 TRBV10-3 TRBD1 NA CARRQGEKDTQYF TGTGCCAGGAGACAGGGGGAGAAGGATACGCAGTATTTT
TRBJ2-3 TRBV6-6 NA NA CASSSRGAGDTQYF TGTGCCAGCAGTTCCCGGGGGGCCGGAGATACGCAGTATTTT
TRBJ1-5 TRBV6-6 NA NA CASSYSRDGNQPQHF TGTGCCAGCAGTTATTCCCGGGACGGGAATCAGCCCCAGCATTTT
TRBJ1-3 TRBV30 NA NA CAWNRGTDGNTIYF TGTGCCTGGAACCGAGGTACAGACGGAAACACCATATATTTT
TRBJ1-3 TRBV9 NA NA CASSPYRDSGTIYF TGTGCCAGCAGCCCATACAGGGACTCAGGCACCATATATTTT
TRBJ2-2 TRBV23-1 NA NA CASSQSKVANTGELFF TGCGCCAGCAGTCAATCGAAGGTAGCGAACACCGGGGAGCTGTTTTTT
TRBJ2-7 TRBV9 NA NA CASSAWTDTYEQYF TGTGCCAGCAGCGCCTGGACGGATACCTACGAGCAGTACTTC
TRBJ2-1 TRBV6-1 NA NA CASNPLSYNEQFF TGTGCCAGCAACCCCCTTTCCTACAATGAGCAGTTCTTC
TRBJ1-5 TRBV2 NA NA CASSEDGNQPQHF TGTGCCAGCAGTGAAGATGGCAATCAGCCCCAGCATTTT
TRBJ2-7 TRBV7-9 TRBD2 NA CASSPMLAGASYEQYF TGTGCCAGCTCCCCGATGTTAGCGGGGGCTTCCTACGAGCAGTACTTC
TRBJ1-2 TRBV5-4 NA NA CASSFHQTGHNYGYTF TGTGCCAGCAGCTTTCACCAGACAGGACATAACTATGGCTACACCTTC
TRBJ1-1 TRBV29-1 NA NA CSVEPRVGVTGTEAFF TGCAGCGTTGAACCTAGGGTAGGTGTTACGGGCACTGAAGCTTTCTTT